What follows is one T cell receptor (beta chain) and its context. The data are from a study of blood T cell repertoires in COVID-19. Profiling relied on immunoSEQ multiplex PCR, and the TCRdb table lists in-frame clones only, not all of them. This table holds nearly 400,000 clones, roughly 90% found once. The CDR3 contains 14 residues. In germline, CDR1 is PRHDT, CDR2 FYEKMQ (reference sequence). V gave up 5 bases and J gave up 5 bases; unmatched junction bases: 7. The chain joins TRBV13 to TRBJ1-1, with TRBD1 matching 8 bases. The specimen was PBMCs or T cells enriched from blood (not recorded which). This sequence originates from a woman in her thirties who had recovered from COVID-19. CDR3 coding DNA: TGTGCCAGCAGCCAACAGGGGGGGTGGACTGAAGCTTTCTTT. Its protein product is CASSQQGGWTEAFF.